The T cell receptor beta chain under discussion was sequenced for a study of response to subunit inactivated influenza vaccine. Trimming shortened V by 5 bases and J by 7 bases, and 18 bases separated the two germline ends. CDR3 length: 14 amino acids. Germline values: CDR1 SGHVS, CDR2 FNYEAQ. Study conclusions and caveats: T cells newly recruited by each seasonal influenza vaccination are few, the authors suggested.

TCRdb independently ran MiXCR on the RT-PCR reads; one entry per CDR3 protein. Among under 750,000 distinct CDR3 sequences listed, 12% were seen once. This clonotype was seen at least ten times. Its antigen is not identified. The receptor was derived from a man aged 45 to 65 who received an inactivated influenza vaccine. The sequenced sample was PBMCs from blood, obtained on the day of vaccination. The chain uses TRBV7-6 and TRBJ2-7; perhaps TRBD2 as D (6 bases). The CDR3 loop reads CASSVRLDHDEQYF. The CDR3 nucleotides read TGTGCCAGCAGCGTGAGACTAGATCACGATGAGCAGTACTTC.